These 16 T cell receptor beta chains originate from one sample sequenced in a study of OX40 agonist ivuxolimab in advanced cancers. The protocol was immunoSEQ multiplex PCR, while the TCRdb copy is restricted to in-frame clones and leaves out a portion. The sample includes 63,000 or so clones, roughly 80% of them seen just once. Sequences were derived from CD4+ or CD8+ T cells sorted from blood, sampled in a trial of the OX40 agonist ivuxolimab. These receptors all come from an adult with an advanced solid tumor such as melanoma, head and neck, liver or kidney cancer.

V gene TRBV6-1 combines with J gene TRBJ1-5; D might be TRBD1 (5 bases). Germline CDR1 is MNHNS and CDR2 is SASEGT. The CDR3 covers 14 residues. V shed 6 bases and J shed 7 bases, with 16 bases lying between them. Here the CDR3 reads CASRPDGARQPQHF. The CDR3 DNA reads as TGTGCCAGCAGACCCGACGGGGCACGACAGCCCCAGCATTTT.

The chain combines TRBV5-4 with TRBJ2-6; 8 positions agree with TRBD2. V trimming: 2 bases; J trimming: 0 bases; junction bases outside the gene matches: 7. The CDR3 covers 18 residues. Germline assignment: CDR1 SGHNT and CDR2 YYREEE (reference sequence). The CDR3 DNA follows: TGTGCCAGCAGCTTACCTCTAGCGGGTCTCTCTGGGGCCAACGTCCTGACTTTC. Amino acid sequence: CASSLPLAGLSGANVLTF.

The rearrangement links TRBV4-1 to TRBJ2-2, with D unresolved. The germline gives CDR1 MGHRA, CDR2 YSYEKL. V dropped 5 bases and J dropped 2 bases, with 9 bases sitting between them. The CDR3 totals 14 residues. The CDR3 reads CASSTTDNTGELFF. For the CDR3, the DNA is TGCGCCAGCAGCACAACGGACAACACCGGGGAGCTGTTTTTT.

The chain uses TRBV28 and TRBJ1-5, with D unresolved. Trimming cost V 10 bases and J 2 bases, with 15 bases left between them. The CDR3 has 14 amino acids. Germline V CDR1 and CDR2: MDHEN, SYDVKM. CDR3 residues: CATQQIVRNQPQHF. CDR3 bases: TGTGCCACCCAACAGATTGTGCGCAATCAGCCCCAGCATTTT.

The rearrangement links TRBV7-8 to TRBJ2-2; D is perhaps TRBD2 (5 bases). Trimming removed 7 bases from V and 7 bases from J, with 22 bases in between. The germline V gene has CDR1 SGHVS and CDR2 FQNEAQ. CDR3 length: 16 amino acids. CDR3 region: CASTLMPGIIVGELFF. DNA for the CDR3: TGTGCCAGCACCTTGATGCCGGGAATTATTGTCGGGGAGCTGTTTTTT.

The chain has TRBV6-5 and TRBJ1-6; D is perhaps TRBD1 (6 bases). The germline V and J ends were trimmed by 4 bases and 14 bases, with 18 bases remaining between them. This CDR3 is 14 amino acids long. Germline CDR1 is MNHEY and CDR2 is SVGAGI. The CDR3 region is CASSSGAGGGTLHF. Written as DNA, the CDR3 is TGTGCCAGCAGTTCCGGCGCCGGAGGGGGGACCCTCCACTTT.

This CDR3 is CASSSTREKLFF. As DNA, the CDR3 is TGTGCCAGCAGCTCGACCCGTGAAAAACTGTTTTTT. The rearrangement joins TRBV7-6 to TRBJ1-4; D uncertain. Germline CDR1 and CDR2: SGHVS and FNYEAQ. V lost 4 bases to trimming and J lost 7 bases, with 7 bases between them. CDR3 length equals 12 residues.

The chain joins TRBV29-1 to TRBJ2-3; 12 bases fit TRBD1. J lost 8 bases, V lost 3 bases, and 9 bases had no gene match. This CDR3 contains 15 residues. Germline lookup yields CDR1 SQVTM and CDR2 ANQGSEA. The CDR3 DNA is TGCAGCGTTGAGCCGGGACAGGGGGCCAAGGGTACGCAGTATTTT. Amino acid sequence: CSVEPGQGAKGTQYF.

The chain recombines TRBV2 with TRBJ2-2, with TRBD2 identical over 9 bases. CDR1 and CDR2 from the germline V gene are SNHLY and FYNNEI. The V segment lost 7 bases and the J segment 4 bases; nucleotides outside the gene matches: 13. This CDR3 contains 17 residues. CDR3 coding DNA: TGTGCCAGCATTTCACCGGGGCTAGCGGGGAGCACCGGGGAGCTGTTTTTT. This encodes CASISPGLAGSTGELFF.

The CDR3 protein is CSALGGGGAYEQYF. CDR3 in DNA: TGCAGCGCCCTAGGCGGCGGGGGGGCCTACGAGCAGTACTTC. The chain combines TRBV29-1 with TRBJ2-7; 9 bases fit TRBD2. The CDR3 runs 14 residues. V shed 7 bases and J 2 bases; nucleotides not matched to a gene: 9. The germline V gene encodes CDR1 SQVTM and CDR2 ANQGSEA.

The chain is built from TRBV18 and TRBJ2-2, with 7 positions matching TRBD2. The CDR3 runs 14 residues. The trim removed 1 base at V and 6 bases at J, leaving 2 bases unmatched. Germline-derived CDR1 and CDR2 are KGHSH and LQKENI. CDR3 sequence: CASSPLGGSGELFF. In nucleotides, the CDR3 is TGTGCCAGCTCACCACTCGGGGGGTCCGGGGAGCTGTTTTTT.

V gene TRBV5-1 combines with J gene TRBJ2-7, with D tentatively TRBD1 (6 bases). There are 14 residues in the CDR3. Germline CDR1 and CDR2: SGHRS and YFSETQ. V dropped 4 bases and J dropped 0 bases, with 11 bases sitting between them. CDR3 sequence reads: CASSVPTGSYEQYF. In DNA, the CDR3 is TGCGCCAGCAGCGTACCGACAGGCTCCTACGAGCAGTACTTC.

The chain is built from TRBV6-5 and TRBJ1-2; 8 bases are shared with TRBD1. Germline-derived CDR1 and CDR2 are MNHEY and SVGAGI. V shed 6 bases, J shed 6 bases, and the junction held 6 bases outside the gene matches. The CDR3 consists of 13 residues. CDR3 loop: CASRRQGFNGYTF. The CDR3 nucleotides are TGTGCCAGCAGACGACAGGGGTTTAATGGCTACACCTTC.

The chain links TRBV19 to TRBJ1-4, with a possible D match to TRBD1 (5 bases). V was shortened by 7 bases and J by 6 bases, with 15 bases between the two germline ends. Germline assignment: CDR1 LNHDA and CDR2 SQIVND (reference sequence). CDR3 length: 14 amino acids. The CDR3 protein is CASNWGVPDEKLFF. The CDR3 DNA is TGTGCCAGTAATTGGGGCGTCCCGGATGAAAAACTGTTTTTT.

In its sample, this clone was seen once. The chain carries TRBV2 and TRBJ2-2; D perhaps matches TRBD2 (5 bases). The CDR3 consists of 14 residues. Trimming removed 0 bases at V and 5 bases at J, with 7 bases between. Germline values: CDR1 SNHLY, CDR2 FYNNEI. This chain's CDR3 is CASSEARGTGELFF. CDR3 nucleotides: TGTGCCAGCAGTGAAGCGCGAGGGACCGGGGAGCTGTTTTTT. The variable domain in full, with the rest retrieved from reference TRBV2 and TRBJ2-2, is EPEVTQTPSHQVTQMGQEVILRCVPISNHLYFYWYRQILGQKVEFLVSFYNNEISEKSEIFDDQFSVERPDGSNFTLKIRSTKLEDSAMYFCASSEARGTGELFFGEGSRLTVL.

The V gene is TRBV5-1, the J gene TRBJ2-3; no clear D gene. CDR1 is SGHRS, CDR2 YFSETQ, per germline. CDR3 size: 13 residues. V was pared by 2 bases and J by 4 bases, with 8 bases between. The CDR3 sequence is CASSLPAPDTQYF. In nucleotides, the CDR3 is TGCGCCAGCAGCTTACCCGCCCCAGATACGCAGTATTTT.